This T cell receptor beta chain originates from a study of OX40 agonist ivuxolimab in advanced cancers. Study information: Hepatocellular carcinoma, melanoma, renal cell or head and neck cancer occurred in dose-escalation patients. Prior anti-PD-1, anti-PD-L1 or anti-CTLA-4 therapy did not bar entry, and roughly 40% had some.

The protocol was immunoSEQ multiplex PCR, while the TCRdb copy is restricted to in-frame clones and leaves out a portion. The sample consists of about 7,300 clones, roughly 74% of them appearing once. Germline V gene lookup returns CDR1 SEHNR and CDR2 FQNEAQ (reference sequence). The CDR3 totals 16 residues. V lost 5 bases and J lost 2, with 16 bases in between. The chain links TRBV7-9 to TRBJ2-1; a weak D match, TRBD2 (6 bases). The receptor's source is an adult with an advanced solid tumor such as melanoma, head and neck, liver or kidney cancer. Sample: CD4+ or CD8+ T cells sorted from blood, taken in a trial of the OX40 agonist ivuxolimab. CDR3 sequence (DNA): TGTGCCAGCAGCCCCCCCGGGGGAGTAGCCTACAATGAGCAGTTCTTC. This encodes CASSPPGGVAYNEQFF.